Presented here are 3 T cell receptor beta chains from one specimen sequenced in a study of T cells in Graves' hyperthyroidism and ophthalmopathy. Using RNA transcripts as the source, TCR beta CDR3 regions were amplified. In the first-round RT-PCR of the TCR CDR3, the HTBI primer set was used. In TCRdb, the multiplex PCR reads were re-called with MiXCR into one record per CDR3 protein. The sample consists of about half a million distinct CDR3 sequences, about 20% of them appearing once. Sequencing was done on a sample of blood. Receptors originate from a man aged 40-50 years with Graves' ophthalmopathy.

This clonotype was counted at least ten times. The V and J genes are TRBV28 and TRBJ2-1; 10 nucleotides line up with TRBD2. This CDR3 region has 15 residues. Germline loops: CDR1 MDHEN, CDR2 SYDVKM. J lost 8 bases, V lost 5 bases, and 9 bases had no gene match. CDR3 bases: TGTGCCAGCAGTCCGTCTCTAGCGGGGGTTTATGAGCAGTTCTTC. Its translation: CASSPSLAGVYEQFF.

This clonotype turned up a few times. The chain links TRBV30 to TRBJ1-2, with 7 bases lining up with TRBD1. This CDR3 spans 16 amino acids. The junction had 17 bases not matched to a gene; V was cut back by 8 bases and J by 2 bases. CDR1 is GTSNPN and CDR2 is SVGIG in the germline V gene (reference sequence). The CDR3 spells CALPPLHGQDNYGYTF. CDR3 bases: TGTGCCCTCCCGCCCCTACACGGACAGGACAACTATGGCTACACCTTC.

This clonotype was observed many times. This chain joins TRBV2 and TRBJ2-7; 9 bases line up with TRBD1. In germline, CDR1 is SNHLY, CDR2 FYNNEI. The CDR3 consists of 14 residues. V trimming: 4 bases; J trimming: 3 bases; junction bases outside the gene matches: 4. CDR3 residues: CASSGVDRGYEQYF. The CDR3 DNA reads as TGTGCCAGCAGTGGGGTGGACAGGGGCTACGAGCAGTACTTC.